Each of the 10 T cell receptor beta chains below was sequenced from the same sample in a study of CD8+ T cells in alopecia areata. CD4, CD8alpha, NKG2D, NKG2ACE and other markers were used to sort pooled cutaneous lymph node cells. Reverse transcribed after extraction, RNA yielded cDNA as the sequencing template. Sequencing used immunoSEQ multiplex PCR; TCRdb keeps in-frame clones, though not all of them. The specimen gives roughly 260,000 clones without singletons; the ten biggest hold around 1.2%. Material for sequencing was CD4+ T cells sorted from a lymph node. These receptors all stem from a C3H/HeJ mouse with alopecia areata. The MHC haplotype of the strain is H2-k.

This clone was recorded many times. Genes here carry mouse names. Read sequence stops 4 residues before the CDR3 end, and the germline J gene provides the missing end. The chain combines TRBV17 with TRBJ2-3; maybe TRBD1 (5 bases). V lost 2 bases, J lost 0 bases, and 9 bases lay in between. Germline CDR1 reads MNHDT; CDR2 reads YYDKIL. The CDR3 is made up of 15 amino acids. Incomplete CDR3 DNA: TGTGCTAGCAGTAGACGCAGGGAGAGTGCAGAA. It codes for CASSRRRESAE. The whole CDR3 protein reads CASSRRRESAETLYF.

In this sample, this clone turned up a few times. All gene names here are mouse names. The CDR3 end lies 4 residues beyond the end of the read and is filled in from the germline J gene. The chain is built from TRBV19 and TRBJ2-4, with 10 bases fitting TRBD2. Per the germline V gene, CDR1 is FNHDT and CDR2 is SITEND (reference sequence). CDR3 length: 15 amino acids. The part of the CDR3 DNA that was read is TGTGCCAGCAGTATAGCTGGGGGGGCGCGGAAC. Translating gives CASSIAGGARN. The entire CDR3 sequence reads CASSIAGGARNTLYF. Supplemented by reference TRBV19 and TRBJ2-4, the full variable domain reads GGIITQTPKFLIGQEGQKLTLKCQQNFNHDTMYWYRQDSGKGLRLIYYSITENDLQKGDLSEGYDASREKKSSFSLTVTSAQKNEMAVFLCASSIAGGARNTLYFGAGTRLSVL.

With regard to this clone: Gene names are mouse gene names. The sequenced fragment ends 3 residues before the CDR3 boundary, so the rest is inferred from the germline J gene. The same CDR3 is also encoded by other DNA sequences in this sample. The chain carries TRBV5 and TRBJ1-6; 7 nucleotides align to TRBD1. TRBJ1-6 is known as an ORF, though its function is uncertain. CDR1 is LGHNA and CDR2 is YNLKQL in the germline V gene (reference sequence). Trimming cost V 3 bases and J 7 bases; bases outside gene matches: 3. The length of the CDR3 is 14 residues. The CDR3 DNA, read in part, is TGTGCCAGCAGCCAGACAGGGAGGAATTCGCCC. It codes for CASSQTGRNSP. The full CDR3 sequence reads CASSQTGRNSPLYF.

With regard to this clone: Genes here carry mouse names. From the germline J gene comes the end of the CDR3, since the read stops 4 residues before it. This rearrangement joins TRBV5 to TRBJ2-1, with 9 bases lining up with TRBD1. The CDR3 is made up of 16 amino acids. V lost 3 bases to trimming and J lost 3 bases; unmatched junction nucleotides: 6. Germline CDR1 reads LGHNA; CDR2 reads YNLKQL (reference sequence). The sequenced CDR3 bases are TGTGCCAGCAGCCATAACGGACAGGGGTCCTATGCT. It specifies CASSHNGQGSYA. The whole CDR3 sequence is CASSHNGQGSYAEQFF.

As regards this clone: Gene names are the mouse ones. The sequence runs out 4 residues before the end of the CDR3; the remainder is reconstructed from the germline J gene. The sample contains more than one DNA sequence encoding this CDR3. This chain links TRBV5 with TRBJ2-1; D may be TRBD1 (6 bases). CDR3 size: 14 residues. Germline values: CDR1 LGHNA, CDR2 YNLKQL (reference sequence). Between the trimmed V and J ends, which lost 2 bases and 4 bases, there was a span of 9 bases. CDR3 DNA, as far as it was read: TGTGCCAGCAGCCAACAGGGGTATTATGCT. Encoded protein: CASSQQGYYA. The entire CDR3 is CASSQQGYYAEQFF.

This clone came up a few times. Mouse names are used for the genes. The observed sequence ends 4 residues before the CDR3 terminus, with the missing tail filled in from the germline J gene. The V call is TRBV13-3, the J call TRBJ2-5; D possibly corresponds to TRBD1 (6 bases). Trimming stripped 0 bases from V and 2 bases from J, with 10 bases between. Germline lookup yields CDR1 NNHDY and CDR2 SYVADS. CDR3 size: 15 residues. The CDR3 protein is CASSDGRGGQDTQYF. The part of the CDR3 DNA that was read is TGTGCCAGCAGTGATGGCAGGGGAGGCCAAGAC. Full variable domain (remainder filled in from reference TRBV13-3 and TRBJ2-5): EAAVTQSPRSKVAVTGGKVTLSCHQTNNHDYMYWYRQDTGHGLRLIHYSYVADSTEKGDIPDGYKASRPSQENFSLILELASLSQTAVYFCASSDGRGGQDTQYFGPGTRLLVL.

To note about this clone: Mouse gene names and germline throughout. The CDR3 end falls 4 residues outside the read, so it is completed with the germline J gene. The chain links TRBV13-1 to TRBJ2-5; 10 nucleotides align to TRBD2. The CDR3 totals 17 residues. Germline-derived CDR1 and CDR2 are NSHNY and SYGAGN. CDR3 DNA, as far as it was read: TGTGCCAGCAGTGATGCGCCCTGGGGGGGCGCCGGGGAC. This translates into CASSDAPWGGAGD. The entire CDR3 protein reads CASSDAPWGGAGDTQYF.

This clone was recorded a few times. Gene names follow the mouse nomenclature. Read data end 4 residues before the CDR3 end; the end is taken from the germline J gene. V is TRBV19 and J is TRBJ2-4; no firm D call. Germline V gene sequence: CDR1 FNHDT, CDR2 SITEND (reference sequence). This CDR3 contains 14 residues. V was cut by 0 bases and J by 2 bases, with 7 bases left in between. CDR3 loop: CASSIGGDQNTLYF. The part of the CDR3 DNA that was read is TGTGCCAGCAGTATAGGGGGTGATCAAAAC.

Comment on this clone: Gene and germline names: mouse. The read halts 4 residues ahead of the CDR3 end, with the missing end drawn from the germline J gene. The V and J genes are TRBV31 and TRBJ2-1, with 9 bases fitting TRBD2. The germline V gene has CDR1 GKSSPN and CDR2 SITVG. This CDR3 region has 16 residues. With V trimmed by 0 bases and J by 3 bases, 6 bases remained unmatched. The CDR3 is CAWSLATGGSYAEQFF. The part of the CDR3 DNA that was read is TGTGCCTGGAGTCTAGCCACTGGGGGGAGCTATGCT.

Ten or more counts support this clone. These gene names are mouse names. The read is 3 residues too short to cover the CDR3 end, so that end is filled in from the germline J gene. This rearrangement joins TRBV19 to TRBJ1-6; the D is unclear. TRBJ1-6 belongs to the ORF category, with a function that is uncertain. Germline lookup yields CDR1 FNHDT and CDR2 SITEND (reference sequence). The CDR3 covers 14 residues. V lost 2 bases to trimming and J lost 4 bases, with 7 bases between them. CDR3 amino acids: CASSIARYNSPLYF. The covered CDR3 bases are TGTGCCAGCAGTATTGCCAGATATAATTCGCCC.